These T cell receptor beta chains were read from a single sample in a study of molecular identifiers for immune sequencing clone quantification. Each CDR3 protein gets one entry after TCRdb re-called the PCR reads with MiXCR. The table shows approximately 320,000 distinct CDR3 sequences, with roughly 23% occurring only once. The sequenced material came from naive CD8+ T cells from blood, with Jurkat cell RNA spiked in. These TCRs come from a human donor in good health. Some libraries in this study had Jurkat cell RNA spiked in. Both conserved end residues are part of each CDR3. D genes are given only for firm matches. Not every row has a clone size; where given, it reads once, few, many or a size class.

j_call cdr3_length clone_size d_call v_call cdr3_aa cdr3_nt
TRBJ2-5 18 - - TRBV6-1 CASSEYPSRGQTSETQYF TGTGCCAGCAGTGAATACCCGTCGCGGGGCCAAACCTCAGAGACCCAGTACTTC
TRBJ1-5 14 - TRBD1 TRBV20-1 CSASADRVNQPQHF TGCAGTGCTAGCGCGGACAGGGTAAATCAGCCCCAGCATTTT
TRBJ2-7 16 - TRBD2 TRBV4-1 CASSQETSLGAYEQYF TGCGCCAGCAGCCAAGAGACTAGCCTTGGGGCTTACGAGCAGTACTTC
TRBJ1-1 17 few - TRBV2 CASTLRGDGRMNTEAFF TGTGCCAGCACCCTTAGGGGGGATGGCAGGATGAACACTGAAGCTTTCTTT
TRBJ2-2 12 many - TRBV12-3/TRBV12-4 CASSPVTGELFF TGTGCCAGCAGCCCCGTGACCGGGGAGCTGTTTTTT
TRBJ2-3 16 many TRBD2 TRBV2 CASSSLLAGLTDTQYF TGTGCCAGCAGTTCCTTACTAGCGGGCCTCACAGATACGCAGTATTTT
TRBJ2-2 13 - - TRBV29-1 CSVEYGNPGELFF TGCAGCGTTGAGTACGGCAACCCCGGGGAGCTGTTTTTT
TRBJ2-7 16 many - TRBV7-9 CASSPVRTVRMSEQYF TGTGCCAGCAGCCCCGTTAGGACGGTCCGTATGAGCGAGCAGTACTTC
TRBJ2-7 13 many - TRBV27 CASSPNFLYEQYF TGTGCCAGCAGTCCGAACTTCCTCTACGAGCAGTACTTC
TRBJ1-6 14 many TRBD1 TRBV7-6 CASSRDRFNSPLHF TGTGCCAGCAGCCGGGACAGGTTTAATTCACCCCTCCACTTT
TRBJ2-7 14 many - TRBV9 CASGPGGTAYEQYF TGTGCCAGCGGCCCCGGCGGGACAGCCTACGAGCAGTACTTC
TRBJ1-2 13 - TRBD1 TRBV12-3/TRBV12-4 CASSLDRVQGYTF TGTGCCAGCAGTTTGGACAGGGTGCAAGGCTACACCTTC
TRBJ2-3 15 - - TRBV2 CASEEVGASTDTQYF TGTGCCAGCGAGGAGGTGGGGGCAAGCACAGATACGCAGTATTTT
TRBJ1-5 15 - - TRBV7-8 CASSLGTSSNQPQHF TGTGCCAGCAGCTTAGGGACATCTAGCAATCAGCCCCAGCATTTT
TRBJ1-5 15 - - TRBV4-2 CASSQENLGNQPQHF TGTGCCAGCAGCCAAGAAAATTTAGGCAATCAGCCCCAGCATTTT
TRBJ1-1 15 many - TRBV29-1 CSVAPPGFMNTEAFF TGCAGCGTTGCCCCGCCGGGATTCATGAACACTGAAGCTTTCTTT
TRBJ2-7 13 - - TRBV29-1 CSVSLTNSYEQYF TGCAGCGTAAGTCTGACGAACTCCTACGAGCAGTACTTC
TRBJ2-7 16 - TRBD1 TRBV6-5 CASSYSNRGPYYEQYF TGTGCCAGCAGTTACTCTAACAGGGGACCTTATTACGAGCAGTACTTC
TRBJ2-7 13 many - TRBV7-9 CASSFPGTGEQYF TGTGCCAGCAGCTTTCCGGGTACGGGGGAGCAGTACTTC
TRBJ2-5 14 few - TRBV7-2 CASSSDVNQETQYF TGTGCCAGCAGCTCGGACGTAAATCAAGAGACCCAGTACTTC